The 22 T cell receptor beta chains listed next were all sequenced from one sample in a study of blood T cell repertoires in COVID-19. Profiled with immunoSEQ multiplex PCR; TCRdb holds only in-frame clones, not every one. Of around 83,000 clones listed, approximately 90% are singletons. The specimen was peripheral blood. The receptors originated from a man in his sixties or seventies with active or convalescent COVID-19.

The CDR3: CASSLQGWQETQYF. CDR3 sequence (DNA): TGCGCCAGCAGCCTCCAGGGGTGGCAAGAGACCCAGTACTTC. V gene TRBV5-1 combines with J gene TRBJ2-5; possible D gene TRBD1, 6 bases. The germline V gene has CDR1 SGHRS and CDR2 YFSETQ. V gave up 4 bases and J gave up 2 bases, with 12 bases separating them. The CDR3 has 14 residues.

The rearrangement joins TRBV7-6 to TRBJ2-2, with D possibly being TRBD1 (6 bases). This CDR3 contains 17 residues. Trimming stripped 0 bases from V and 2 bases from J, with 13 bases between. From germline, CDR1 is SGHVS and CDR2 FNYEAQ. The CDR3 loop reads CASSLAPGQLNTGELFF. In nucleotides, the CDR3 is TGTGCCAGCAGCTTAGCGCCCGGACAGCTTAACACCGGGGAGCTGTTTTTT.

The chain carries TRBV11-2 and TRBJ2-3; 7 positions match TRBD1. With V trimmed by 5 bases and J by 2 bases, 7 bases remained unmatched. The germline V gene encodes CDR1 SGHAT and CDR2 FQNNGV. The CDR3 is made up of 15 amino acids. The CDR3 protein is CASSRQGLNTDTQYF. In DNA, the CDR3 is TGTGCCAGCAGCAGACAGGGTCTTAACACAGATACGCAGTATTTT.

The CDR3 reads CASRGQDNEQFF. In DNA, the CDR3 is TGTGCCAGCAGGGGACAGGACAATGAGCAGTTCTTC. The V call is TRBV2, the J call TRBJ2-1; 8 bases agree with TRBD1. CDR1 and CDR2 (germline): SNHLY, FYNNEI. The ends lost 6 bases at V and 5 bases at J; junction bases unmatched: 0. The CDR3 spans 12 residues.

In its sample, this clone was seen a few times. CDR3 coding DNA: TGTGCCAGCAGGCGACAGGGGGCCTTTAATGAGCAGTTCTTC. This sequence encodes CASRRQGAFNEQFF. The chain couples TRBV6-5 to TRBJ2-1; TRBD1 aligns across 10 bases. This CDR3 region has 14 residues. The trim removed 6 bases at V and 7 bases at J, leaving 6 bases unmatched. The germline CDR1 and CDR2 sequences are MNHEY and SVGAGI.

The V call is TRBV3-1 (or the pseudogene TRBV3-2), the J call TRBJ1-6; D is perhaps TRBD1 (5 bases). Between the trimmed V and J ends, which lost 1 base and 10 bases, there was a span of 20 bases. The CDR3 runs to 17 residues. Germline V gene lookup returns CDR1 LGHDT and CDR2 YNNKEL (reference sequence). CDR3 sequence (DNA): TGTGCCAGCAGCCAAGTAACACAGGTCTTTTTTGGATCACCCCTCCACTTT. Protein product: CASSQVTQVFFGSPLHF.

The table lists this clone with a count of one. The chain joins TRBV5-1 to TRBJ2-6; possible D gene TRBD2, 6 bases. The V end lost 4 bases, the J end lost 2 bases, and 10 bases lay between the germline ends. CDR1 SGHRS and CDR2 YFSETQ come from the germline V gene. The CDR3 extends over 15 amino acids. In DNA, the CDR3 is TGCGCCAGCAGCCCGACGGGGGCTGGGGCCAACGTCCTGACTTTC. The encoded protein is CASSPTGAGANVLTF. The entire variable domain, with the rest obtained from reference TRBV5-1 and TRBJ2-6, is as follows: KAGVTQTPRYLIKTRGQQVTLSCSPISGHRSVSWYQQTPGQGLQFLFEYFSETQRNKGNFPGRFSGRQFSNSRSEMNVSTLELGDSALYLCASSPTGAGANVLTFGAGSRLTVL.

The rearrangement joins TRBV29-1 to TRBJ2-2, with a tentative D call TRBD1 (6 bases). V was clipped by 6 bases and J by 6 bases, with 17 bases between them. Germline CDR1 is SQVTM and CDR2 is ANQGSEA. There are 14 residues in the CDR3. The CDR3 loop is CSVFRGQSAGELFF. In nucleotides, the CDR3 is TGCAGCGTATTCAGGGGTCAATCAGCCGGGGAGCTGTTTTTT.

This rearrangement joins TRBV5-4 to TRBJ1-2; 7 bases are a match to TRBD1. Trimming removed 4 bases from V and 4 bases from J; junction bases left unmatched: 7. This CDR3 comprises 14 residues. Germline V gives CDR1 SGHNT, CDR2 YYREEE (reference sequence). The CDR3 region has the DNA TGTGCCAGCAGCCCCAGGGACAGCAGCTATGGCTACACCTTC. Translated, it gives CASSPRDSSYGYTF. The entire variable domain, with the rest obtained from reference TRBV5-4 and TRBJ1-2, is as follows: ETGVTQSPTHLIKTRGQQVTLRCSSQSGHNTVSWYQQALGQGPQFIFQYYREEENGRGNFPPRFSGLQFPNYSSELNVNALELDDSALYLCASSPRDSSYGYTFGSGTRLTVV.

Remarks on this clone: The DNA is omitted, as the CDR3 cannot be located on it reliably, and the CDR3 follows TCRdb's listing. This CDR3 reads CASSSSTSSNYEQYF. The genes are TRBV28 and TRBJ2-7; TRBD2 was called by the table and not checked on the DNA. CDR1 is MDHEN and CDR2 is SYDVKM in the germline V gene. Ends included, the CDR3 has 15 residues.

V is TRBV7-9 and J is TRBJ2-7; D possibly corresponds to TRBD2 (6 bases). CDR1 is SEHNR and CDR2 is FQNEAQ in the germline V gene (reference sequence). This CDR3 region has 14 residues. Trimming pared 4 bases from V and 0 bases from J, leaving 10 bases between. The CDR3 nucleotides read TGTGCCAGCAGCTCCTTAGCGGTCTCCTACGAGCAGTACTTC. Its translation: CASSSLAVSYEQYF.

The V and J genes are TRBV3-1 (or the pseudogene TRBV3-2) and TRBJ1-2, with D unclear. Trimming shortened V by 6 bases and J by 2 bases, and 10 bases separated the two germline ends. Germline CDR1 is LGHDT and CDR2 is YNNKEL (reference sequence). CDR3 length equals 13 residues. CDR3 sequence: CASSLGGNYGYTF. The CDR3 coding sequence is TGTGCCAGCAGTCTCGGAGGGAACTATGGCTACACCTTC.

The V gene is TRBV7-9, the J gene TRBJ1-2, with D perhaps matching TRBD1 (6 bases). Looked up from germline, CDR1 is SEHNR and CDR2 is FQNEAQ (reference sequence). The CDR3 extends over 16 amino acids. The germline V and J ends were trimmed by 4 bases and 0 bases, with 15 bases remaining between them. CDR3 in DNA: TGTGCCAGCAGCTCGGAGCAGGGGCCTCCTAACTATGGCTACACCTTC. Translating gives CASSSEQGPPNYGYTF.

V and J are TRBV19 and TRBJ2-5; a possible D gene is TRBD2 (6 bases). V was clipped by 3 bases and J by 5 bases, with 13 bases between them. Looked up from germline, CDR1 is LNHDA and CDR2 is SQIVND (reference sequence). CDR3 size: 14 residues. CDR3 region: CASSIGRGGETQYF. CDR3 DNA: TGTGCCAGTAGTATTGGTCGGGGAGGCGAGACCCAGTACTTC.

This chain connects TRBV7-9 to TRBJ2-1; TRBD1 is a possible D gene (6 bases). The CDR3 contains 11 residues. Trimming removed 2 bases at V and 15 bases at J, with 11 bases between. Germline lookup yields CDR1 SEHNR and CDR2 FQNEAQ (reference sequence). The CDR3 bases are TGTGCCAGCAGCTTAAGGGACACGCGGTTCTTC. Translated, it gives CASSLRDTRFF.

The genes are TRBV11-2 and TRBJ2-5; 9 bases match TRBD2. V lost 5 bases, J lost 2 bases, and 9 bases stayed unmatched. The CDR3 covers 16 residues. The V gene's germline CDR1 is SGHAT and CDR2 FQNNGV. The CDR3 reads CASSDGRLAGQETQYF. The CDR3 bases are TGTGCCAGCAGCGATGGAAGGCTAGCGGGACAAGAGACCCAGTACTTC.

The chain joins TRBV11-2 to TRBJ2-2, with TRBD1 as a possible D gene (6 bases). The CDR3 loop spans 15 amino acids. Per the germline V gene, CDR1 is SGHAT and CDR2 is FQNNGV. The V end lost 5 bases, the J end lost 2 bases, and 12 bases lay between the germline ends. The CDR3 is CASSPKGGNTGELFF. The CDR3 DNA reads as TGTGCCAGCAGCCCCAAAGGGGGAAACACCGGGGAGCTGTTTTTT.

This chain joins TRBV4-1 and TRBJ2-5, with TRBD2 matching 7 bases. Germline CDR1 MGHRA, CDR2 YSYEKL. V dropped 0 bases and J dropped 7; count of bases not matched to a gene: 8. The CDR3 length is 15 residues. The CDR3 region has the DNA TGCGCCAGCAGCCAAGATCGATTAACTAGCGTGACCCAGTACTTC. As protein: CASSQDRLTSVTQYF.

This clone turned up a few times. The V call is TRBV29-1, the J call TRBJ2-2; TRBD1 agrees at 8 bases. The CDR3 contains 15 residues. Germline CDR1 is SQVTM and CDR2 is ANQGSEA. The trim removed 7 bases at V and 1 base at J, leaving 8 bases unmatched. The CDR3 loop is CSAKTGTGNTGELFF. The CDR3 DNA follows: TGCAGCGCCAAGACCGGGACAGGGAACACCGGGGAGCTGTTTTTT.

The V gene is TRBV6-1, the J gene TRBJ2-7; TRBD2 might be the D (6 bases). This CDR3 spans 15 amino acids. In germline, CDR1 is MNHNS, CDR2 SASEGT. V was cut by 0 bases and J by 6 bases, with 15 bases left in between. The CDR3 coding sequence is TGTGCCAGCAGTGAAGCGGGAGGTTTTCGGACCGAGCAGTACTTC. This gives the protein CASSEAGGFRTEQYF.

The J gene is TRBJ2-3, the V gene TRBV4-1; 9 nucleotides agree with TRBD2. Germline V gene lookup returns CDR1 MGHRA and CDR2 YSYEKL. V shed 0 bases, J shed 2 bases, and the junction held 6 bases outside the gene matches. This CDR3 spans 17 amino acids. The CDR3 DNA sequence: TGCGCCAGCAGCCAAGATCCCGCGGGAGGGGTCACAGATACGCAGTATTTT. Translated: CASSQDPAGGVTDTQYF.

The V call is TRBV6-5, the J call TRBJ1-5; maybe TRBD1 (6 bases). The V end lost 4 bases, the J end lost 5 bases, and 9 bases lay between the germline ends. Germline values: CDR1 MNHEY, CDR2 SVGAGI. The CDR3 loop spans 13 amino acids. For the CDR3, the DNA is TGTGCCAGCAGTTTACAGGGTTATCAGCCCCAGCATTTT. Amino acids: CASSLQGYQPQHF.